These 20 T cell receptor beta chains came from one sample sequenced in a study of shared clonotypes between healthy human individuals. Only in-frame clones appear in the TCRdb table, and some are missing; sequencing was by immunoSEQ multiplex PCR. The data hold about 510,000 clones, with 70% to 80% observed a single time. Sequenced: PBMCs. These receptors came from a woman between 40 and 55 years old in good health. Some clones in this sample may be carry-over from other donors' samples.

The chain recombines TRBV7-2 with TRBJ1-1, with TRBD1 as a possible D gene (6 bases). CDR1 and CDR2 from the germline V gene are SGHTA and FQGNSA. The CDR3 has 14 residues. V lost 2 bases and J lost 4, with 11 bases in between. The CDR3 coding sequence is TGTGCCAGCAGCTTAAGGGGGGGTATCACTGAAGCTTTCTTT. This sequence encodes CASSLRGGITEAFF.

This clone occurred once. A far larger clone is one nucleotide away, so this likely arose from a read error. The same CDR3 can be traced to other DNA sequences in this sample. CDR3: CASAQGVKTQYF. Written as DNA, the CDR3 is TGTGCCAGCGCACAGGGGGTGAAGACCCAGTACTTC. The gene calls are TRBV6-1 and TRBJ2-5; TRBD1 matches at 8 bases. Trimming cost V 8 bases and J 6 bases; bases outside gene matches: 5. The CDR3 is 12 amino acids. Germline V gene lookup returns CDR1 MNHNS and CDR2 SASEGT.

The chain carries TRBV6-6 and TRBJ2-1; 8 bases map to TRBD2. The junction had 14 bases not matched to a gene; V was cut back by 6 bases and J by 10 bases. Germline-derived CDR1 and CDR2 are MNHNY and SVGAGI (reference sequence). The CDR3 runs to 15 residues. The CDR3 loop reads CASSQAASGPLEQFF. CDR3 in DNA: TGTGCCAGCAGCCAAGCGGCTAGCGGGCCTTTAGAGCAGTTCTTC.

Comment on this clone: Other DNA sequences in the same sample also yield this CDR3. This chain uses TRBV2 with TRBJ2-7; no reliable D call. V lost 3 bases and J 3 bases, leaving 3 bases between the germline ends. This CDR3 is built from 11 residues. The V gene's germline CDR1 is SNHLY and CDR2 FYNNEI. CDR3 sequence reads: CASSDFYEQYF. The CDR3 DNA is TGTGCCAGCAGTGATTTCTACGAGCAGTACTTC.

Turning to this clone: A much larger clonotype is one base distant, so this may be a read error. The rearrangement joins TRBV28 to TRBJ2-6; unclear D gene. The germline V and J ends were trimmed by 4 bases and 2 bases, with 3 bases remaining between them. CDR1 is MDHEN and CDR2 is SYDVKM in the germline V gene. This CDR3 region has 13 residues. The DNA of the CDR3 is TGTGCCAGCAGTTCCCCTGGGGCCAACGTCCTGACTTTC. Translation gives CASSSPGANVLTF.

CDR3 in amino acids: CASSPPQGARYNEQFF. The CDR3 nucleotides are TGTGCCAGCAGTCCACCCCAGGGGGCGCGATACAATGAGCAGTTCTTC. The chain joins TRBV28 to TRBJ2-1; 8 positions match TRBD1. The CDR3 extends over 16 amino acids. The germline gives CDR1 MDHEN, CDR2 SYDVKM. The ends lost 5 bases at V and 4 bases at J; junction bases unmatched: 10. Together with reference TRBV28 and TRBJ2-1, the CDR3 gives the full variable domain: DVKVTQSSRYLVKRTGEKVFLECVQDMDHENMFWYRQDPGLGLRLIYFSYDVKMKEKGDIPEGYSVSREKKERFSLILESASTNQTSMYLCASSPPQGARYNEQFFGPGTRLTVL.

This clone qualifies as medium-sized (0.01 to 0.1%). The chain recombines TRBV5-1 with TRBJ2-2; 10 positions match TRBD2. J lost 2 bases, V lost 4 bases, and 8 bases had no gene match. This CDR3 comprises 17 residues. Germline CDR1 reads SGHRS; CDR2 reads YFSETQ. CDR3 DNA: TGCGCCAGCAGCGCAGAACTAGCGGGACAAAACACCGGGGAGCTGTTTTTT. Encoded protein: CASSAELAGQNTGELFF.

The DNA for the CDR3 is TGTGCCAGCAGTGACGGGATATGGGGCAATGAGCAGTTCTTC. Its translation is CASSDGIWGNEQFF. The chain uses TRBV6-4 and TRBJ2-1, with D uncertain. The germline V and J ends were trimmed by 2 bases and 6 bases, with 11 bases remaining between them. The CDR3 extends over 14 amino acids. Germline V gives CDR1 MRHNA, CDR2 SNTAGT.

V usage is TRBV7-2 and J usage is TRBJ2-1, with 10 bases fitting TRBD2. The germline CDR1 and CDR2 sequences are SGHTA and FQGNSA. This CDR3 contains 17 residues. The trim removed 6 bases at V and 0 bases at J, leaving 8 bases unmatched. Here the CDR3 reads CASRITSGTFSYNEQFF. The CDR3 DNA is TGTGCCAGCAGAATTACTAGCGGGACCTTCTCCTACAATGAGCAGTTCTTC.

The chain uses TRBV27 and TRBJ2-3, with 8 nucleotides matching TRBD2. J gave up 5 bases and V 2 bases, and 6 bases lay outside the gene matches. In germline, CDR1 is MNHEY, CDR2 SMNVEV (reference sequence). This CDR3 spans 15 amino acids. CDR3 DNA: TGTGCCAGCAGTTTAATGGGGCTAGCGGGAGATACGCAGTATTTT. It codes for CASSLMGLAGDTQYF.

Written as DNA, the CDR3 is TGTGCCAGCAGCTCTAGCTCGGGAGCCTACAATGAGCAGTTCTTC. This codes for CASSSSSGAYNEQFF. V usage is TRBV7-2 and J usage is TRBJ2-1; maybe TRBD2 (6 bases). CDR1 and CDR2 from the germline V gene are SGHTA and FQGNSA. V lost 4 bases and J lost 2, with 12 bases in between. The CDR3 totals 15 residues. The full variable domain, in which reference TRBV7-2 and TRBJ2-1 provide the parts outside the CDR3, is GAGVSQSPSNKVTEKGKDVELRCDPISGHTALYWYRQSLGQGLEFLIYFQGNSAPDKSGLPSDRFSAERTGGSVSTLTIQRTQQEDSAVYLCASSSSSGAYNEQFFGPGTRLTVL.

The chain couples TRBV7-2 to TRBJ2-3; D is ambiguous. The germline V gene encodes CDR1 SGHTA and CDR2 FQGNSA. The CDR3 covers 12 residues. Between the trimmed V and J ends, which lost 4 bases and 6 bases, there was a span of 8 bases. The CDR3 sequence is CASSSLSDTQYF. DNA for the CDR3: TGTGCCAGCAGCTCCCTGAGTGATACGCAGTATTTT.

The chain's CDR3 is CASSQEEGSNQPQHF. The CDR3 DNA sequence: TGCGCCAGCAGCCAAGAAGAGGGAAGCAATCAGCCCCAGCATTTT. The genes are TRBV4-3 and TRBJ1-5, with no clear D. The CDR3 sequence is 15 residues long. The germline gives CDR1 LGHNA, CDR2 YSLEER. V was trimmed by 0 bases and J by 1 base, leaving 7 bases between them.

The rearrangement joins TRBV7-9 to TRBJ2-5; 7 bases line up with TRBD2. CDR1 is SEHNR and CDR2 is FQNEAQ in the germline V gene (reference sequence). Trimming cost V 7 bases and J 1 base; bases outside gene matches: 9. This CDR3 comprises 15 residues. The DNA for the CDR3 is TGTGCCAGCACCCCTAGGGGAGGGCTCCAAGAGACCCAGTACTTC. Translating it yields CASTPRGGLQETQYF.

Only one count was recorded for this clone. This chain joins TRBV28 and TRBJ2-5, with D tentatively TRBD1 or TRBD2 (6 bases each). The CDR3 extends over 15 amino acids. The germline V and J ends were trimmed by 5 bases and 4 bases, with 17 bases remaining between them. Germline V lookup: CDR1 MDHEN, CDR2 SYDVKM. The CDR3 reads CASSQQGPGGETQYF. For the CDR3, the DNA is TGTGCCAGCAGTCAACAGGGACCCGGGGGAGAGACCCAGTACTTC. Combining the CDR3 with reference TRBV28 and TRBJ2-5 gives the whole variable domain DVKVTQSSRYLVKRTGEKVFLECVQDMDHENMFWYRQDPGLGLRLIYFSYDVKMKEKGDIPEGYSVSREKKERFSLILESASTNQTSMYLCASSQQGPGGETQYFGPGTRLLVL.

This clone was observed a few times. The V and J genes are TRBV7-3 and TRBJ2-3; D is unclear. The CDR3 contains 15 residues. Trimming shortened V by 4 bases and J by 2 bases, and 13 bases separated the two germline ends. Germline-derived CDR1 and CDR2 are SGHTA and FQGTGA. The CDR3 region is CASSSSGRYTDTQYF. The CDR3 DNA reads as TGTGCCAGCAGCTCCTCTGGGCGGTACACAGATACGCAGTATTTT.

Only a few counts were recorded for this clone. The chain uses TRBV10-2 and TRBJ2-1, with 7 bases aligning to TRBD1. Looked up from germline, CDR1 is WSHSY and CDR2 is SAAADI. V lost 5 bases to trimming and J lost 3 bases; unmatched junction nucleotides: 4. The CDR3 extends over 14 amino acids. The CDR3 DNA is TGCGCCAGCAGTCGACAGGGCCTCTACAATGAGCAGTTCTTC. Its protein is CASSRQGLYNEQFF.

This sequence joins TRBV4-2 and TRBJ2-7; 13 bases fit TRBD2. Germline CDR1 is LGHNA and CDR2 is YNFKEQ. The CDR3 is 14 amino acids. Trimming took 4 bases from V and 7 from J; bases not matched to a gene: 4. DNA of the CDR3: TGTGCCAGCAGCCCGGGACTAGCGGGAAATGAGCAGTACTTC. Translating it yields CASSPGLAGNEQYF.

V and J are TRBV11-2 and TRBJ2-7; D is perhaps TRBD2 (7 bases). CDR3 length equals 15 residues. Looked up from germline, CDR1 is SGHAT and CDR2 is FQNNGV. Trimming took 5 bases from V and 2 from J, leaving 16 bases between them. Here the CDR3 reads CASSGGAAVAYEQYF. CDR3 nucleotides: TGTGCCAGCAGCGGGGGGGCAGCGGTGGCCTACGAGCAGTACTTC.

The rearrangement links TRBV7-2 to TRBJ2-7; the D gene is possibly TRBD2 (6 bases). V lost 3 bases to trimming and J lost 6 bases, with 15 bases between them. The CDR3 totals 14 residues. Per germline, CDR1 SGHTA and CDR2 FQGNSA. The CDR3 here is CASSFGGASPEQYF. The DNA of the CDR3 is TGTGCCAGCAGCTTCGGCGGGGCCTCTCCCGAGCAGTACTTC.